These 26 T cell receptor beta chains share one sample of origin, sequenced in a study of control samples from healthy donors and cancer patients. Only in-frame clones appear in the TCRdb table, and some are missing; sequencing was by immunoSEQ multiplex PCR. The sample consists of 95,000 to 150,000 clones, approximately 92% of them appearing once. The sequenced sample consisted of PBMCs. The source of these receptors is a man of 80 years or more with head and neck cancer.

J is TRBJ2-3 and V is TRBV10-2; no clear D gene. Germline-derived CDR1 and CDR2 are WSHSY and SAAADI. V was cut by 3 bases and J by 2 bases, with 6 bases left in between. The CDR3 totals 13 residues. The DNA of the CDR3 is TGCGCCAGCAGTGATGAGTACACAGATACGCAGTATTTT. Amino acid sequence: CASSDEYTDTQYF.

The chain joins TRBV7-2 to TRBJ1-5; D not resolved. The CDR3 is 12 amino acids. Germline V gene sequence: CDR1 SGHTA, CDR2 FQGNSA. Trimming removed 3 bases from V and 7 bases from J, with 7 bases in between. Written as DNA, the CDR3 is TGTGCCAGCAGCTTGTACAGCCAGCCCCAGCATTTT. This gives the protein CASSLYSQPQHF.

The CDR3 DNA reads as TGTGCCAGCAGCTTAACCGATCGGCCAGGTCCAAATACGCAGTATTTT. Protein sequence: CASSLTDRPGPNTQYF. This chain links TRBV7-8 with TRBJ2-3; D not resolved. From germline, CDR1 is SGHVS and CDR2 FQNEAQ. Between the trimmed V and J ends, which lost 2 bases and 7 bases, there was a span of 19 bases. The CDR3 is made up of 16 amino acids.

This chain links TRBV15 with TRBJ1-2; the D is unclear. Germline V lookup: CDR1 LNHNV, CDR2 YYDKDF (reference sequence). V was trimmed by 0 bases and J by 6 bases, leaving 14 bases between them. The CDR3 runs to 15 residues. CDR3 region: CATSRESGYRDGYTF. The CDR3 nucleotides read TGTGCCACCAGCAGAGAATCGGGGTACCGTGATGGCTACACCTTC.

V usage is TRBV9 and J usage is TRBJ1-2; D is possibly TRBD1 (5 bases). Trimming shortened V by 0 bases and J by 5 bases, and 11 bases separated the two germline ends. CDR1 and CDR2 (germline): SGDLS, YYNGEE. This CDR3 is built from 14 residues. The DNA for the CDR3 is TGTGCCAGCAGCGTAGGGTGGGGCTGGTATGGCTACACCTTC. Translating it yields CASSVGWGWYGYTF.

The rearrangement links TRBV4-3 to TRBJ2-2, with D maybe TRBD1 (6 bases). CDR3 length equals 15 residues. The V end lost 1 base, the J end lost 7 bases, and 13 bases lay between the germline ends. Germline V lookup: CDR1 LGHNA, CDR2 YSLEER. CDR3 nucleotide sequence: TGCGCCAGCAGCCAAGTACAGGGACCTAGCGGGGAGCTGTTTTTT. Its translation is CASSQVQGPSGELFF.

V gene TRBV7-8 combines with J gene TRBJ2-5, with D unresolved. Between the trimmed V and J ends, which lost 5 bases and 5 bases, there was a span of 15 bases. Germline V lookup: CDR1 SGHVS, CDR2 FQNEAQ. This CDR3 is built from 14 residues. DNA for the CDR3: TGTGCCAGCAGCCCCTTGGACCCGAGGGAGACCCAGTACTTC. Protein product: CASSPLDPRETQYF.

This chain connects TRBV4-3 to TRBJ2-4, with D unresolved. Germline V gene sequence: CDR1 LGHNA, CDR2 YSLEER. V lost 0 bases to trimming and J lost 8 bases, with 11 bases between them. The CDR3 has 14 residues. The CDR3 nucleotides are TGCGCCAGCAGCCAAGATTTTCGTGAAGACATTCAGTACTTC. As protein: CASSQDFREDIQYF.

The V call is TRBV28, the J call TRBJ1-1; no firm D call. The germline V gene encodes CDR1 MDHEN and CDR2 SYDVKM. The CDR3 sequence is 14 residues long. V was trimmed by 1 base and J by 4 bases, leaving 10 bases between them. CDR3 DNA: TGTGCCAGCAGTTTATCCGGTTCGGGCACTGAAGCTTTCTTT. Its translation is CASSLSGSGTEAFF.

The chain recombines TRBV7-9 with TRBJ2-1; 7 nucleotides line up with TRBD2. Germline CDR1 and CDR2: SEHNR and FQNEAQ (reference sequence). There are 15 residues in the CDR3. V lost 1 base and J lost 8; bases outside the gene matches: 8. The CDR3 nucleotides are TGTGCCAGCAGCTTAGAGGTCGGGGGGTCTGATGAGCAGTTCTTC. Protein: CASSLEVGGSDEQFF.

This clone was seen just once. The rearrangement joins TRBV6-2 or TRBV6-3 to TRBJ2-7; D not certain. The CDR3 consists of 13 residues. V lost 1 base and J lost 1, with 5 bases in between. In germline, CDR1 is MNHEY, CDR2 SVGEGT. CDR3 loop: CASSYYGSYEQYF. As DNA, the CDR3 is TGTGCCAGCAGTTACTATGGTTCCTACGAGCAGTACTTC.

The rearrangement uses TRBV10-2 and TRBJ2-1; TRBD2 matches 11 bases. Per the germline V gene, CDR1 is WSHSY and CDR2 is SAAADI. The CDR3 covers 14 residues. Trimming cost V 5 bases and J 6 bases; bases outside gene matches: 3. The CDR3 DNA sequence: TGCGCCAGCAGTCTAGGGACTAGCGGCAATGAGCAGTTCTTC. It encodes CASSLGTSGNEQFF.

The chain combines TRBV27 with TRBJ2-3, with a possible D match to TRBD2 (5 bases). Germline values: CDR1 MNHEY, CDR2 SMNVEV (reference sequence). V lost 6 bases, J lost 6 bases, and 13 bases lay in between. The CDR3 loop spans 13 amino acids. This CDR3 reads CASSFRRGDTQYF. DNA for the CDR3: TGTGCCAGCAGCTTTCGCCGAGGGGATACGCAGTATTTT.

V and J are TRBV5-1 and TRBJ2-5; 11 bases are shared with TRBD2. CDR3 length: 16 amino acids. With 1 base clipped from V and 5 bases from J, the junction kept 7 bases outside the gene matches. Germline CDR1 and CDR2: SGHRS and YFSETQ. CDR3 in amino acids: CASSLTSGSMVETQYF. The CDR3 DNA is TGCGCCAGCAGCTTGACTAGCGGGAGTATGGTTGAGACCCAGTACTTC.

The rearrangement uses TRBV5-4 and TRBJ2-5; 13 bases are shared with TRBD2. The germline CDR1 and CDR2 sequences are SGHNT and YYREEE (reference sequence). V gave up 5 bases and J gave up 4 bases; unmatched junction bases: 5. This CDR3 is 15 amino acids long. CDR3 DNA sequence: TGTGCCAGCAGTTCCGGACTAGCGGGAGTAGAGACCCAGTACTTC. Translation gives CASSSGLAGVETQYF.

This chain joins TRBV9 and TRBJ2-7, with 8 bases lining up with TRBD2. Trimming at V came to 0 bases and at J to 3 bases, leaving 8 bases not matched to a gene. Germline CDR1 is SGDLS and CDR2 is YYNGEE. The CDR3 spans 16 residues. The DNA of the CDR3 is TGTGCCAGCAGCGTAGGGGGTAGCGGGGCTAACTACGAGCAGTACTTC. Translation gives CASSVGGSGANYEQYF.

The chain couples TRBV5-1 to TRBJ2-5; 7 bases agree with TRBD2. With 5 bases clipped from V and 2 bases from J, the junction kept 12 bases outside the gene matches. CDR1 is SGHRS, CDR2 YFSETQ, per germline. The CDR3 loop spans 16 amino acids. The CDR3 here is CASSVAGVWAQETQYF. For the CDR3, the DNA is TGCGCCAGCAGTGTGGCGGGAGTGTGGGCTCAAGAGACCCAGTACTTC. Combining the CDR3 with reference TRBV5-1 and TRBJ2-5 gives the whole variable domain KAGVTQTPRYLIKTRGQQVTLSCSPISGHRSVSWYQQTPGQGLQFLFEYFSETQRNKGNFPGRFSGRQFSNSRSEMNVSTLELGDSALYLCASSVAGVWAQETQYFGPGTRLLVL.

This chain links TRBV11-3 with TRBJ2-3; D is uncertain. The V gene lost 4 bases and the J gene lost 5 bases, with 13 bases spanning the gap. The CDR3 spans 14 residues. CDR1 is SGHNT and CDR2 is YENEEA in the germline V gene. Written as DNA, the CDR3 is TGTGCCAGCAGCTCGCCAAACGAGGAAGATACGCAGTATTTT. It is translated as CASSSPNEEDTQYF.

The chain couples TRBV7-8 to TRBJ2-7; no definite D call. V was clipped by 1 base and J by 2 bases, with 12 bases between them. CDR1 and CDR2 from the germline V gene are SGHVS and FQNEAQ. The CDR3 is 15 residues long. The CDR3 reads CASSLEALFAYEQYF. CDR3 coding DNA: TGTGCCAGCAGCTTAGAGGCACTCTTCGCCTACGAGCAGTACTTC.

The chain couples TRBV5-4 to TRBJ2-2, with 7 positions matching TRBD2. The V gene end was trimmed by 0 bases and the J gene end by 4 bases; junction bases not matched to a gene: 6. The V gene's germline CDR1 is SGHNT and CDR2 YYREEE (reference sequence). The CDR3 loop spans 16 amino acids. DNA for the CDR3: TGTGCCAGCAGCTTGGGGGAGGGGCGATCCACCGGGGAGCTGTTTTTT. This codes for CASSLGEGRSTGELFF. Together with reference TRBV5-4 and TRBJ2-2, the CDR3 gives the full variable domain: ETGVTQSPTHLIKTRGQQVTLRCSSQSGHNTVSWYQQALGQGPQFIFQYYREEENGRGNFPPRFSGLQFPNYSSELNVNALELDDSALYLCASSLGEGRSTGELFFGEGSRLTVL.

V usage is TRBV3-1 (or the pseudogene TRBV3-2) and J usage is TRBJ1-3; D call uncertain. The CDR3 runs 15 residues. Germline V gene lookup returns CDR1 LGHDT and CDR2 YNNKEL (reference sequence). The germline V and J ends were trimmed by 0 bases and 4 bases, with 10 bases remaining between them. The CDR3 coding sequence is TGTGCCAGCAGCCAAGACGGCGGCACCGGAAACACCATATATTTT. It codes for CASSQDGGTGNTIYF.

This clone was detected once. The rearrangement joins TRBV29-1 to TRBJ2-7, with D unclear. CDR3 size: 13 residues. Trimming cost V 7 bases and J 0 bases, with 13 bases left between them. The V gene's germline CDR1 is SQVTM and CDR2 ANQGSEA. DNA of the CDR3: TGCAGCGCCGAGCTAGGGAACTCCTACGAGCAGTACTTC. This encodes CSAELGNSYEQYF.

This rearrangement joins TRBV9 to TRBJ2-6; D gene ambiguous. Trimming stripped 0 bases from V and 0 bases from J, with 4 bases between. Germline V gene data show CDR1 as SGDLS and CDR2 as YYNGEE. This CDR3 is 15 amino acids long. CDR3 in amino acids: CASSVGSSGANVLTF. DNA of the CDR3: TGTGCCAGCAGCGTAGGCAGCTCTGGGGCCAACGTCCTGACTTTC.

The chain has TRBV4-1 and TRBJ2-5, with D tentatively TRBD2 (6 bases). The germline V gene has CDR1 MGHRA and CDR2 YSYEKL. The CDR3 is 14 amino acids. Trimming pared 4 bases from V and 5 bases from J, leaving 14 bases between. The CDR3 bases are TGCGCCAGCAGCCGAGGAGGAGGGGAGGAGACCCAGTACTTC. This encodes CASSRGGGEETQYF.

This chain links TRBV14 with TRBJ1-6, with TRBD1 matching over 8 bases. This CDR3 is 15 amino acids long. V shed 2 bases, J shed 11 bases, and the junction held 8 bases outside the gene matches. Germline V gene data show CDR1 as SGHDN and CDR2 as FVKESK. This chain's CDR3 is CASSQLQGVNPPLHF. CDR3 DNA sequence: TGTGCCAGCAGCCAATTACAGGGGGTGAATCCACCCCTCCACTTT.

V and J are TRBV27 and TRBJ2-7; D might be TRBD1 or TRBD2, each matching 5 bases. The germline V gene has CDR1 MNHEY and CDR2 SMNVEV (reference sequence). The CDR3 has 13 residues. With 5 bases removed from V and 5 bases from J, the gap between germline ends came to 13 bases. CDR3 residues: CASSRDLTDEQYF. In nucleotides, the CDR3 is TGTGCCAGCAGTAGGGACCTCACGGACGAGCAGTACTTC.